This record looks at one T cell receptor (beta chain) sequence and its context. This entry is derived from a study of blood T cells in healthy people across ages. Per germline, CDR1 LGHNA and CDR2 YSLEER. The CDR3 runs 16 residues. A second PCR of 7 to 11 cycles used a sample-barcoded 5' primer and a J-beta primer mix. TCRdb reprocessed the 5' RACE reads with MiXCR, giving one entry per CDR3 protein. This table has roughly 560,000 distinct CDR3 sequences, less than 25% appearing once. These records were also assigned to another study, of T cells of mothers and their children. That work states: At a rate of approximately 1.4 ug per 15 ul, cDNA synthesis received all of the extracted RNA. Related mother-child pairs shared marginally more repertoire than unrelated pairs, though not significantly.

This TCR was recovered from a boy younger than 18 in good health. The specimen sequenced was blood. The chain has TRBV4-3 and TRBJ2-5; 8 bases fit TRBD2. The assigned J gene may be wrong: the sequence end matches TRBJ2-7 better. CDR3 DNA: TGCGCCAGCAGCCAAGCAAGAACTAGCGGAGCCTACGAGCAGTACTTC. Translated, it gives CASSQARTSGAYEQYF.